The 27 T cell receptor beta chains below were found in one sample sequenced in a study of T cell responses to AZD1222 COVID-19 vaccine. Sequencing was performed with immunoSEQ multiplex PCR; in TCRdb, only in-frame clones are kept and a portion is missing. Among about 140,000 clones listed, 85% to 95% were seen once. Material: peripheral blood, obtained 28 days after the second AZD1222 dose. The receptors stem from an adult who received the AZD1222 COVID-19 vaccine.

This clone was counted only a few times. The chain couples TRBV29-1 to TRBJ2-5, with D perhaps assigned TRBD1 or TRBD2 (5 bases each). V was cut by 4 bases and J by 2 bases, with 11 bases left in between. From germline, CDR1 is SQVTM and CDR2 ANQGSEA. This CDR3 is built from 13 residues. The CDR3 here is CSVVGTAQETQYF. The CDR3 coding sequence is TGCAGCGTTGTGGGGACCGCGCAAGAGACCCAGTACTTC.

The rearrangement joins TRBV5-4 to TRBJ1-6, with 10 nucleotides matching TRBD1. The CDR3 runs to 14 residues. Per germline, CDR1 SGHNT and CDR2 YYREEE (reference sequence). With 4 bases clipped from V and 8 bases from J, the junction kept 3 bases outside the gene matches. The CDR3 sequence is CASSVGQGYSPLHF. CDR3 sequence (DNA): TGTGCCAGCAGCGTGGGACAGGGGTATTCACCCCTCCACTTT.

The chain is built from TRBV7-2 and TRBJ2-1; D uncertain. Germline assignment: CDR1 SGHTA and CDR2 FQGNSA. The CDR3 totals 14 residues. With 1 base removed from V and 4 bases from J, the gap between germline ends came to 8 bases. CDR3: CASSLDSRYNEQFF. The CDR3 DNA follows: TGTGCCAGCAGCTTAGACTCGAGGTACAATGAGCAGTTCTTC.

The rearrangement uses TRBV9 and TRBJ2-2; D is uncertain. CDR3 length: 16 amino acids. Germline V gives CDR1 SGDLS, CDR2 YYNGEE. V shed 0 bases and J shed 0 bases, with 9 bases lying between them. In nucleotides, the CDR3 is TGTGCCAGCAGCGTAGAGATGGGCGCGAACACCGGGGAGCTGTTTTTT. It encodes CASSVEMGANTGELFF. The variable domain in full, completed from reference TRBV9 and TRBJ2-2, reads DSGVTQTPKHLITATGQRVTLRCSPRSGDLSVYWYQQSLDQGLQFLIQYYNGEERAKGNILERFSAQQFPDLHSELNLSSLELGDSALYFCASSVEMGANTGELFFGEGSRLTVL.

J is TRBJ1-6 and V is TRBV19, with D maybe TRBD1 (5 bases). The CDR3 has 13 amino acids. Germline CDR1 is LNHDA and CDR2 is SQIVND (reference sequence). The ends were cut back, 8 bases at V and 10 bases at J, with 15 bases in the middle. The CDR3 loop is CASAQGMRSPLHF. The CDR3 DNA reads TGTGCCAGTGCCCAGGGAATGAGGTCACCCCTCCACTTT.

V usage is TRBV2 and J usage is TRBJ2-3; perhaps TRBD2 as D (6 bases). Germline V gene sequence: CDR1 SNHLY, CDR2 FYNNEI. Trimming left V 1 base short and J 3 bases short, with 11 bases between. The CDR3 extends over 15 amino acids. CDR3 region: CASSEVKGRTDTQYF. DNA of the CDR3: TGTGCCAGCAGTGAAGTGAAGGGGAGGACAGATACGCAGTATTTT.

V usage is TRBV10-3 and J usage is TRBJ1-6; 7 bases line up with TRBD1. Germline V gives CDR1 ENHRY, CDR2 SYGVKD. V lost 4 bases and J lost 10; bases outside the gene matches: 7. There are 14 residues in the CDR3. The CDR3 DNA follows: TGTGCCATCAGTGGGGGTCAGGGGGGCTCACCCCTCCACTTT. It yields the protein CAISGGQGGSPLHF.

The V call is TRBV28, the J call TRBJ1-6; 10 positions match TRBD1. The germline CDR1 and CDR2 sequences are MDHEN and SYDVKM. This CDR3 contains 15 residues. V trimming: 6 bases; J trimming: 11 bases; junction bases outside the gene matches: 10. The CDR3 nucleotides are TGTGCCAGCAGGGGACAGGGGTTAGGTACGACACCCCTCCACTTT. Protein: CASRGQGLGTTPLHF.

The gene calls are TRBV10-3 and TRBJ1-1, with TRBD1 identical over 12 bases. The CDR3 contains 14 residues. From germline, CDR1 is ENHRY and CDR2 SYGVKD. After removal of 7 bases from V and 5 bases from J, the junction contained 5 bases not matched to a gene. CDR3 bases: TGTGCCATCACTGGGGACAGGGGGCGGACTGAAGCTTTCTTT. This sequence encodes CAITGDRGRTEAFF.

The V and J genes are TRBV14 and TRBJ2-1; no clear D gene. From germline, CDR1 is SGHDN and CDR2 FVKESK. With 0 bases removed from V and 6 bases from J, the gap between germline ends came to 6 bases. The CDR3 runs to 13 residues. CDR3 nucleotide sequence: TGTGCCAGCAGCCAAGATTGGGGCAATGAGCAGTTCTTC. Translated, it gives CASSQDWGNEQFF.

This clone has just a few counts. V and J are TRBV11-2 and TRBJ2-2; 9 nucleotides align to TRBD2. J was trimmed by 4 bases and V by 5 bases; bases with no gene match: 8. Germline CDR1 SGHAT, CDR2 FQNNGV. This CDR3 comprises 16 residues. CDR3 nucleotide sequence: TGTGCCAGCAGCCAGATGGGACTAGCCTTCACCGGGGAGCTGTTTTTT. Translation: CASSQMGLAFTGELFF. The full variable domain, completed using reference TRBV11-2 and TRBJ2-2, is EAGVAQSPRYKIIEKRQSVAFWCNPISGHATLYWYQQILGQGPKLLIQFQNNGVVDDSQLPKDRFSAERLKGVDSTLKIQPAKLEDSAVYLCASSQMGLAFTGELFFGEGSRLTVL.

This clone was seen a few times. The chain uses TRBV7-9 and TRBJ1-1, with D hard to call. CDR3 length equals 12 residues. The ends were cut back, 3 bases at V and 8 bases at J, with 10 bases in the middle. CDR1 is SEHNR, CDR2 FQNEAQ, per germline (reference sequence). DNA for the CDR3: TGTGCCAGCAGCTTCCCCCCCGGGGAAGCTTTCTTT. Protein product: CASSFPPGEAFF.

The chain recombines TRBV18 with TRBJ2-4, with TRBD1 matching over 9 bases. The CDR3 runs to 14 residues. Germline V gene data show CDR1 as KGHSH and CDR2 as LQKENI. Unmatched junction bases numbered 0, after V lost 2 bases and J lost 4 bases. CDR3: CASSPDRGKNIQYF. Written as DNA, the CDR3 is TGTGCCAGCTCACCAGACAGGGGGAAAAACATTCAGTACTTC.

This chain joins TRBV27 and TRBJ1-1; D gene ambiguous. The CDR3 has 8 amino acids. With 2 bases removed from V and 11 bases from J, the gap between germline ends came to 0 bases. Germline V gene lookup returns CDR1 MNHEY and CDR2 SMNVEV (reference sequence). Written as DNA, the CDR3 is TGTGCCAGCAGTTTAGCTTTCTTT. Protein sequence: CASSLAFF.

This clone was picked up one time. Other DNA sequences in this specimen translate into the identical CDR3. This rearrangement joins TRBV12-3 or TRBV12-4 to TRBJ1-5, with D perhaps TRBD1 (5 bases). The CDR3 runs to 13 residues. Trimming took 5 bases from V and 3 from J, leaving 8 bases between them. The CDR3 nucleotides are TGTGCCAGCAGTGGACAAGACAATCAGCCCCAGCATTTT. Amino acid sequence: CASSGQDNQPQHF.

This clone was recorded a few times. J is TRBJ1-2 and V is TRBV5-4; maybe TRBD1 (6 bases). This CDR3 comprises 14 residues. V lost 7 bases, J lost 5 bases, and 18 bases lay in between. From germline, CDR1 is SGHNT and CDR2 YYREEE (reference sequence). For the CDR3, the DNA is TGTGCCAGCCTTAGCGGGGGGCGTGGTTATGGCTACACCTTC. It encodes CASLSGGRGYGYTF.

This chain's CDR3 is CASSPQTDEQYF. CDR3 nucleotides: TGTGCCAGCTCACCGCAGACAGACGAGCAGTACTTC. This chain uses TRBV18 with TRBJ2-7; tentatively, D is TRBD1 (5 bases). Looked up from germline, CDR1 is KGHSH and CDR2 is LQKENI. V was pared by 3 bases and J by 5 bases, with 8 bases between. The CDR3 length is 12 residues.

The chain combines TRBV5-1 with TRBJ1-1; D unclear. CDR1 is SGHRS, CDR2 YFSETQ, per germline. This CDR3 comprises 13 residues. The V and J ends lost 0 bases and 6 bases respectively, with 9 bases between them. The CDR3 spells CASSLGQRPEAFF. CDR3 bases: TGCGCCAGCAGCTTGGGACAAAGGCCTGAAGCTTTCTTT.

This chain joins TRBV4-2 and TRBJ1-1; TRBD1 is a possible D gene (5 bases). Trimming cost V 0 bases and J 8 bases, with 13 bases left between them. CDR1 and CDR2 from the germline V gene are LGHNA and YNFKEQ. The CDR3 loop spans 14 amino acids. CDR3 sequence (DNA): TGTGCCAGCAGCCAAGATCGGGGGTCACTCGAAGCTTTCTTT. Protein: CASSQDRGSLEAFF.

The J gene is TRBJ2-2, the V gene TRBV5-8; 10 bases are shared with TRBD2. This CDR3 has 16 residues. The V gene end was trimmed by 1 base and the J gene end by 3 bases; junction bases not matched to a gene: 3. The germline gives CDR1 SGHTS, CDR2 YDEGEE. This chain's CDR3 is CASSLMLAGDTGELFF. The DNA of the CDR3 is TGTGCCAGCAGCTTGATGCTAGCGGGAGACACCGGGGAGCTGTTTTTT.

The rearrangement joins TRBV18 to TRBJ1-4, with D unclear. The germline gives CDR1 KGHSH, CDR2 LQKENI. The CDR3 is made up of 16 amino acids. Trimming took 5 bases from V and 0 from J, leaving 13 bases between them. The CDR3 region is CASSRNPVATNEKLFF. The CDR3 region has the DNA TGTGCCAGCTCAAGAAATCCAGTAGCAACTAATGAAAAACTGTTTTTT.

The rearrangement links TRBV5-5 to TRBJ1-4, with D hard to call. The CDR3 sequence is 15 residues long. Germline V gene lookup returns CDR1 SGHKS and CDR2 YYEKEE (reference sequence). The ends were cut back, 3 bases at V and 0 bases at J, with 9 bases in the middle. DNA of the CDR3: TGTGCCAGCAGCTCCTCAGGAGCAACTAATGAAAAACTGTTTTTT. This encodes CASSSSGATNEKLFF.

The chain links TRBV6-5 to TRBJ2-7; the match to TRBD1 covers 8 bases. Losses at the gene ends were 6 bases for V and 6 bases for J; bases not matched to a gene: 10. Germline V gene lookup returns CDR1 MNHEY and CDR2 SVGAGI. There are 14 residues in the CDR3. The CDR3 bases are TGTGCCAGCAGGGTTCCAGGGGGCTGGAGCGAGCAGTACTTC. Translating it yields CASRVPGGWSEQYF.

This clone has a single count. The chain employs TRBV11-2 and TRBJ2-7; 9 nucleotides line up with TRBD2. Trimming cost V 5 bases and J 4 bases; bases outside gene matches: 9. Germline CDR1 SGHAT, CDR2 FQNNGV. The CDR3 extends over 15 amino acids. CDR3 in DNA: TGTGCCAGCAGCGAAGGACTAGCGCTCTCGTACGAGCAGTACTTC. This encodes CASSEGLALSYEQYF.

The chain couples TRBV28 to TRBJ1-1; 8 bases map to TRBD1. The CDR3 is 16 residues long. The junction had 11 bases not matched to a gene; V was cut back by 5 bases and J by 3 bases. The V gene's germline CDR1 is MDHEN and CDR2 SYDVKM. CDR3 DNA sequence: TGTGCCAGCAGTACCCGGACAGGGTCTAGGGACACTGAAGCTTTCTTT. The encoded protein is CASSTRTGSRDTEAFF.

Written as DNA, the CDR3 is TGTGCCAGCAGTTATGGCGGGGGACTAGCGGGCAATGAGCAGTTCTTC. Translated, it gives CASSYGGGLAGNEQFF. The chain recombines TRBV6-6 with TRBJ2-1, with 12 nucleotides matching TRBD2. Germline CDR1 and CDR2: MNHNY and SVGAGI (reference sequence). The CDR3 spans 16 residues. The J segment lost 6 bases and the V segment lost 3 bases, leaving 6 bases of the junction unmatched.

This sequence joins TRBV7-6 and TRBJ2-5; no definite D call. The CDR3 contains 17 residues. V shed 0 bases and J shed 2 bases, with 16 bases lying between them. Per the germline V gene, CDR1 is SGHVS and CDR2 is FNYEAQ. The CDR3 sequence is CASSLASWRRWQETQYF. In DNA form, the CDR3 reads TGTGCCAGCAGCTTAGCGAGCTGGCGGCGTTGGCAAGAGACCCAGTACTTC.